This T cell receptor beta chain originates from a study of identical twins. No donor was unhealthy or non-Caucasian. This clonotype came up a few times. Its specificity is unknown. The CDR3 extends over 16 amino acids. Germline trimming cut 6 bases from V and 2 bases from J; bases unmatched to any gene: 8. The V gene's germline CDR1 is SGHRS and CDR2 YFSETQ. TCRdb ran MiXCR on the 5' RACE reads and lists one entry per CDR3 protein. The table includes around 490,000 distinct CDR3 sequences, 20% to 25% detected once. Study-level points and caveats: Out-of-frame TCR alpha sharing observed in monozygotic twins exceeded model estimates. Memory repertoires lacked the insertion deficit that abundant cord blood beta clonotypes showed. Sharing of beta out-of-frame sequences by twins showed a weaker excess.

These same data were also listed under a study on yellow fever vaccine responses in identical twins.

The receptor comes from a woman in her late teens or twenties in good health. Sequencing used CD4+ T cells sorted from blood. The chain has TRBV5-1 and TRBJ2-7; TRBD2 agrees at 13 bases. CDR3 sequence reads: CASTRDGTSGTYEQYF. In DNA, the CDR3 is TGCGCCAGCACCCGAGACGGGACTAGCGGGACCTACGAGCAGTACTTC.